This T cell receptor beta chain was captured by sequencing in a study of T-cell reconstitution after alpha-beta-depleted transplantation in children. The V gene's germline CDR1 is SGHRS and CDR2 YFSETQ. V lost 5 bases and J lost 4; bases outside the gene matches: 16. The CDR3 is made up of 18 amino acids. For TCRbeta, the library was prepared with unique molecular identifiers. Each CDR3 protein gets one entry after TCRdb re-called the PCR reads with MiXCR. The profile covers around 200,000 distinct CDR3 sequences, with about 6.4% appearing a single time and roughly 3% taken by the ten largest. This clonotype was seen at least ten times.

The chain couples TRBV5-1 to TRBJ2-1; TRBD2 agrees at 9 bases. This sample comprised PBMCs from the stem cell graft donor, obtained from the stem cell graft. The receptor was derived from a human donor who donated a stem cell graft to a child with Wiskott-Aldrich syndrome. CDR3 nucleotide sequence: TGCGCCAGCAGATGGGCTAGCGGGGCTCTTTATCGGTACAATGAGCAGTTCTTC. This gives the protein CASRWASGALYRYNEQFF.